This TCR beta chain was documented in a study of vaccination and CD4 T cells after COVID-19 (dated by TCRdb to 2021 to 2024). For the wider study: Convalescent patients had a positive SARS-CoV-2 result on nasal swab PCR, and of these patients, several had mild disease and one had severe disease. Six males and four females were included in the convalescent cohort, with two Hispanic individuals, seven Caucasians, two Asians and one multiracial person represented. Two doses of either the Pfizer-BioNTech BNT162b2 vaccine (n=8) or the Moderna mRNA-1273 vaccine (n=2) were administered to participants. Post-COVID blood samples from convalescent patients were collected a median of about 100 days after diagnosis, with a range of roughly 30 to 170 days. The time from the second vaccine dose to post-vaccine blood sampling had a median of roughly 70 days and ranged from roughly 12 to 250 days. Overlapping spike peptide pools from SARS-CoV-2 and from the common cold coronaviruses HCoV-NL63, HCoV-OC43 and HCoV-229E were used as culture stimuli. As controls, cultures received a CEFX viral epitope pool (the positive control), an HIV-1 Nef peptide pool (the negative control), or no peptide at all. The spike-specific CD4+ TCR repertoire was compared before and after mRNA vaccination in approximately 9 COVID-19 convalescent patients and several infection-naive healthy vaccine recipients. The paper's findings and limits, for the study overall: Although the median number of SARS-CoV-2-reactive clonotypes went up from fewer than 25 after infection to around 39 after vaccination, the increase was not significant. Among convalescent patients, a median about 90% of the SARS-CoV-2-reactive clones seen after vaccination appeared only after vaccination, which suggests priming specific to the vaccine. Relatively few convalescent patients were included in the study, and early timepoints after natural infection were not analyzed. In convalescent patients, nearly all vaccine-specific clones (304 of 307) were found to be mono-reactive for SARS-CoV-2 spike rather than cross-reactive with common cold coronaviruses.

Libraries came from PCR. At the Johns Hopkins FTIC core, DNA from the cultured CD4+ T cells underwent TCR sequencing with the Oncomine TCR Beta short-read assay. The QIAamp micro DNA kit was used to extract genomic DNA from the cultured CD4+ T cells. Oncomine TCR Beta libraries from cultured CD4+ T cells were pooled using unique dual indexes and sequenced on an Illumina iSeq 100. The study's processing was this. Non-productive sequences were filtered out, and CDR3s that did not start with C, did not end with F or W, or were shorter than 7 amino acids were discarded. Antigen-specific clonotypes were identified with the MANAFEST web application by comparing peptide-stimulated wells with reference and other culture wells. An FDR below 0.05, an odds ratio above 5, and a productive frequency above 0.1% in at least two of three replicate wells were required for clones to be considered positive. Cross-reactive clonotypes were defined as significantly expanded in both SARS-CoV-2 spike wells and at least one common cold coronavirus spike condition. Using R version 3.6.1, CDR3 homology was evaluated through Levenshtein distances (stringdist) along with unrooted phylogenetic trees (ape). TCRdb redid the processing of the public reads, applying fastp at Q25 and MiXCR, and retained in-frame beta chains. Under each unique CDR3 protein, matching rows form one entry showing the most common genes and DNA. TCRdb, rather than the study authors, made the V and J calls. The sample profile shows about 19,000 distinct CDR3 sequences; about 52% of them were found once. Jointly, the top ten make up over 3% of the sample.

The sample's treatment or condition label, decoded: roughly 11-day PBMC culture with coronavirus spike peptide pools or control peptides (ViraFEST assay). The ViraFEST assay was used in the study, in which antigen-specific T cells were expanded with peptide pools and expanded clonotypes were subsequently identified by TCR sequencing. Positive SARS-CoV-2 PCR tests in the convalescent patients dated from March to December 2020, before Alpha, Beta and Delta variants emerged in the United States. Approximately 1.8 million PBMCs per well were cultured in IMDM with approximately 5% human AB serum and around 10 IU/ml IL-2, plus 10 ug/ml peptide pools. Half of the culture medium was replaced with fresh IL-2-containing medium on days 3 and 7. CD4+ T cells were isolated after approximately ten days of culture through negative selection using the EasySep CD4+ T cell isolation kit. Ficoll-Paque Plus gradient centrifugation was used to isolate PBMCs from whole blood, and the isolated PBMCs were then either used fresh or cryopreserved at -140C. Culture conditions were generally each tested in triplicate wells.

CDR1 MNHNS and CDR2 SASEGT were looked up in the germline V gene. Taken from cysteine to phenylalanine, the CDR3 has 14 residues. The CDR3 DNA has 42 bases and is translated from base 1. V trim: 7 bases; J trim: 4 bases; unmatched bases: 9. Regarding this clonotype: This clone's antigen is unknown. No much larger clonotype is one base removed from it; base qualities were not supplied.

This TCR came from a human donor who had recovered from COVID-19. The sequenced sample was CD4+ T cells from blood, cultured in vitro. The sequence is built from TRBV6-1 and TRBJ2-7; 8 bases in the junction line up with TRBD2. The CDR3 protein is CASNKRERRYEQYF. The bases are TGTGCCAGCAACAAGCGGGAGAGAAGGTACGAGCAGTACTTC.